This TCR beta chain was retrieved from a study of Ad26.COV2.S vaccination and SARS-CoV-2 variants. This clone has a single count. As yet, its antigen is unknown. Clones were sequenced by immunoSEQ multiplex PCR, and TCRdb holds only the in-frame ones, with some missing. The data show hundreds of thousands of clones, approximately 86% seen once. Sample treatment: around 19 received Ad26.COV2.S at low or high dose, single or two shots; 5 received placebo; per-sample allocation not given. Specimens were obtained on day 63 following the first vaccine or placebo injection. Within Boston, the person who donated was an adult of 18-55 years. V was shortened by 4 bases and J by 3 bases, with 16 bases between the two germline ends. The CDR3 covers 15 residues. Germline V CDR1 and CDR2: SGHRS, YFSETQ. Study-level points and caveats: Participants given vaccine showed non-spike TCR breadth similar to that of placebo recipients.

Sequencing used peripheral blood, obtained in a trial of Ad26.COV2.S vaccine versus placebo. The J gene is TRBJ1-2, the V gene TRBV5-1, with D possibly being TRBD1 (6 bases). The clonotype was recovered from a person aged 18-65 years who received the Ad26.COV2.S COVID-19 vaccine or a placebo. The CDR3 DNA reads TGCGCCAGCAGCCCGGGGACAACCTTTGACTATGGCTACACCTTC. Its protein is CASSPGTTFDYGYTF.